These T cell receptor beta chains were read from a single sample in a study of PD-L1 blockade in urothelial cancer. Sequenced by immunoSEQ multiplex PCR; TCRdb stores in-frame clones only, minus some. The table has 30,000 to 40,000 clones, roughly 87% seen once. Here the sequenced sample was PBMCs, taken around atezolizumab (anti-PD-L1) treatment. The receptors were gathered from a man aged 70-80 years with urothelial cancer. Both conserved end residues are part of each CDR3. Each record gives: V gene, J gene, clone size, D gene, CDR3 protein, CDR3 DNA. A D gene is named only where the DNA matches it firmly. The listing skips clone size in some rows; elsewhere it reads once, few, many or a size class.

TRBV6-5,TRBJ1-6,once,-,CASNVRGRNSPLHF,TGTGCCAGCAATGTCAGGGGCCGTAATTCACCCCTCCACTTT
TRBV25-1,TRBJ1-1,-,-,CASSDSGGYRNTEAFF,TGTGCCAGCAGTGACAGCGGAGGATACCGGAACACTGAAGCTTTCTTT
TRBV6-5,TRBJ2-3,-,TRBD2,CASRRSGTADTQYF,TGTGCCAGCAGAAGAAGCGGGACGGCAGATACGCAGTATTTT
TRBV18,TRBJ1-1,-,TRBD1,CASSDRQGAEAFF,TGTGCCAGCTCCGATAGACAGGGCGCTGAAGCTTTCTTT
TRBV6-5,TRBJ1-5,-,TRBD1,CASRRPGQNQPQHF,TGTGCCAGCAGACGACCGGGACAGAATCAGCCCCAGCATTTT
TRBV6-5,TRBJ1-1,-,-,CASSYLSLGGDTEAFF,TGTGCCAGCAGTTACCTTTCCTTGGGGGGGGACACTGAAGCTTTCTTT
TRBV6-5,TRBJ1-2,-,TRBD1,CASSLDRVYGYTF,TGTGCCAGCAGCCTTGACAGGGTGTATGGCTACACCTTC
TRBV2,TRBJ2-1,-,-,CASSRGINEQFF,TGTGCCAGCAGCCGCGGGATCAATGAGCAGTTCTTC
TRBV6-5,TRBJ1-3,medium-sized,-,CASSLSEALGNTIYF,TGTGCCAGCAGCCTAAGTGAGGCACTTGGAAACACCATATATTTT
TRBV15,TRBJ2-2,once,TRBD1,CATSETGYTGELFF,TGTGCCACCAGCGAGACAGGGTACACCGGGGAGCTGTTTTTT
TRBV4-2,TRBJ2-7,-,-,CASSQTTNYEQYF,TGTGCCAGCAGCCAAACAACCAACTACGAGCAGTACTTC
TRBV4-2,TRBJ2-7,-,TRBD2,CASSPTSGRAYEQYF,TGTGCCAGCAGCCCGACTAGCGGGAGGGCCTACGAGCAGTACTTC
TRBV6-1,TRBJ1-1,once,-,CASSEAAGRATEAFF,TGTGCCAGCAGTGAAGCGGCAGGGAGGGCCACTGAAGCTTTCTTT
TRBV4-3,TRBJ1-2,-,TRBD1,CASSQEGGRGYTF,TGCGCCAGCAGCCAAGAAGGGGGCCGAGGCTACACCTTC
TRBV30,TRBJ1-5,few,-,CAWSWQGGNQPQHF,TGTGCCTGGAGTTGGCAGGGTGGGAATCAGCCCCAGCATTTT
TRBV5-1,TRBJ1-1,-,-,CASSLGGNTEAFF,TGCGCCAGCAGCTTAGGGGGTAACACTGAAGCTTTCTTT
TRBV5-1,TRBJ2-2,-,TRBD1,CASSLGQGDTGELFF,TGCGCCAGCAGCCTGGGACAGGGGGACACCGGGGAGCTGTTTTTT
TRBV11-2,TRBJ2-7,-,TRBD2,CASSLDSSGSGYEQYF,TGTGCCAGCAGCTTAGATTCGAGCGGGAGTGGCTACGAGCAGTACTTC
TRBV18,TRBJ1-3,-,-,CASSSSSQGPANTIYF,TGTGCCAGCTCATCCTCCTCGCAGGGTCCCGCCAACACCATATATTTT
TRBV9,TRBJ1-1,-,TRBD1,CASSARGRGDTEAFF,TGTGCCAGCAGCGCCAGGGGGCGCGGGGACACTGAAGCTTTCTTT
TRBV18,TRBJ1-1,-,TRBD1,CASSPAGGNTEAFF,TGTGCCAGCTCACCGGCAGGGGGGAACACTGAAGCTTTCTTT
TRBV7-9,TRBJ2-3,once,-,CASSLSSREGDTQYF,TGTGCCAGCAGCTTATCATCCAGGGAAGGAGATACGCAGTATTTT
TRBV15,TRBJ2-7,-,-,CATSRGLTYEQYF,TGTGCCACCAGCAGGGGACTCACTTACGAGCAGTACTTC
TRBV5-4,TRBJ2-5,-,TRBD1,CASSVQQGAAGTQYF,TGTGCCAGCAGCGTTCAACAGGGGGCAGCTGGGACCCAGTACTTC
TRBV18,TRBJ2-5,-,TRBD1,CASSPQGTGGETQYF,TGTGCCAGCTCACCTCAAGGCACAGGGGGAGAGACCCAGTACTTC